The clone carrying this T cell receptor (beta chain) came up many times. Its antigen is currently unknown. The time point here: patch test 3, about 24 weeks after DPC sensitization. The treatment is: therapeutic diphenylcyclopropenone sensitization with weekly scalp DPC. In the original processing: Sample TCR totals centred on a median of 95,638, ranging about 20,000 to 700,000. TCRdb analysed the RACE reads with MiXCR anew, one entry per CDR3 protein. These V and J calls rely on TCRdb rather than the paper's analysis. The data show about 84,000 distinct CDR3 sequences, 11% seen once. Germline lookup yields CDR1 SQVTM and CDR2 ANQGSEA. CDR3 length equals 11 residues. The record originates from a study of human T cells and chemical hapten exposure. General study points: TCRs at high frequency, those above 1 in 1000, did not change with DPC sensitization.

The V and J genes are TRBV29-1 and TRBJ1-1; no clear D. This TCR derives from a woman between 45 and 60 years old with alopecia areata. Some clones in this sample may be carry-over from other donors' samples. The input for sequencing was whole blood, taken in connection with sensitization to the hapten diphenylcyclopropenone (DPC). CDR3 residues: CSGRVNTEAFF. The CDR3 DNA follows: TGCAGTGGACGGGTGAACACTGAAGCTTTCTTT.